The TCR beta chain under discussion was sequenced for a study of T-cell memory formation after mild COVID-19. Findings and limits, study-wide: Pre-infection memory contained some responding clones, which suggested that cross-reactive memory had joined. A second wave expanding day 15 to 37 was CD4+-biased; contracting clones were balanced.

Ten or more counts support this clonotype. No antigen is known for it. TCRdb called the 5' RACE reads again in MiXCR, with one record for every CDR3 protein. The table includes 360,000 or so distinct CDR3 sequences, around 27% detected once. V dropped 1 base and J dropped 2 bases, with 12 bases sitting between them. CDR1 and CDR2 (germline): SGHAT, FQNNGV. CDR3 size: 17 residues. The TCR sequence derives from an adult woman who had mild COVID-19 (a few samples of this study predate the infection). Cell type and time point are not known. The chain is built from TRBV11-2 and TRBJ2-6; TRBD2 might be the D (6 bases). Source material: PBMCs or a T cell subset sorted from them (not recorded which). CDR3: CASSLAGGRTGANVLTF. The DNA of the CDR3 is TGTGCCAGCAGCTTAGCCGGGGGAAGGACTGGGGCCAACGTCCTGACTTTC.